This entry concerns a single T cell receptor (beta chain). The entry originates in a study of Ad26.COV2.S vaccination and SARS-CoV-2 variants. The wider study: The donor was enrolled in the Ad26.COV2.S arm of the COV1001 trial.

Produced via immunoSEQ multiplex PCR; TCRdb's table is partial and in-frame only. The sample contains fewer than 900,000 clones, 89% of which appear only once. The germline V gene encodes CDR1 ENHRY and CDR2 SYGVKD. V was trimmed by 3 bases and J by 0 bases, leaving 12 bases between them. This CDR3 region has 16 residues. Treatment indicated: about 20 received Ad26.COV2.S at low or high dose, single or two shots; 5 received placebo; per-sample allocation not given. Material that was analyzed had been drawn on day 63 after the first vaccine or placebo injection. This specimen consisted of peripheral blood, obtained in a trial of Ad26.COV2.S vaccine versus placebo. The TCR comes from a person between 18 and 60 years old who received the Ad26.COV2.S COVID-19 vaccine or a placebo. The chain carries TRBV10-3 and TRBJ1-3, with a possible D match to TRBD1 (5 bases). The CDR3 loop reads CAISDRRRGSGNTIYF. The CDR3 region has the DNA TGTGCCATCAGTGACCGCCGGAGGGGCTCTGGAAACACCATATATTTT.